Described below is a single T cell receptor beta chain sequence and its context. Participants spanned ages roughly 18 to 95 years and resided in 24 US areas. In assigning cohorts, the study relied on participant-reported clinical history. Looked up from germline, CDR1 is DFQATT and CDR2 is SNEGSKA (reference sequence). The V end lost 6 bases, the J end lost 1 base, and 3 bases lay between the germline ends. The CDR3 runs to 10 residues. The data are from a study of blood T cell repertoires in COVID-19. Overall study context: Sample material is recorded as cDNA or gDNA derived from T cells, B-cell-depleted T cells, or PBMCs.

Authors' processing steps: Researchers report that nucleated cell counts were estimated from reference gene primer amplification. The assay was immunoSEQ multiplex PCR, and TCRdb's table has in-frame clones only and misses some. The D gene and trimming were derived from the DNA, and the V and J assignments and clone size from that table. The sample lists some 260,000 clones; roughly 80% were seen once. The TCR originated in a man aged 25 to 40 with acute COVID-19. The rearrangement joins TRBV20-1 to TRBJ2-5; D not certain. The specimen sequenced was PBMCs or T cells enriched from blood (not recorded which). The CDR3 DNA follows: TGCAGTGCCATCCAAGAGACCCAGTACTTC. Its protein is CSAIQETQYF.